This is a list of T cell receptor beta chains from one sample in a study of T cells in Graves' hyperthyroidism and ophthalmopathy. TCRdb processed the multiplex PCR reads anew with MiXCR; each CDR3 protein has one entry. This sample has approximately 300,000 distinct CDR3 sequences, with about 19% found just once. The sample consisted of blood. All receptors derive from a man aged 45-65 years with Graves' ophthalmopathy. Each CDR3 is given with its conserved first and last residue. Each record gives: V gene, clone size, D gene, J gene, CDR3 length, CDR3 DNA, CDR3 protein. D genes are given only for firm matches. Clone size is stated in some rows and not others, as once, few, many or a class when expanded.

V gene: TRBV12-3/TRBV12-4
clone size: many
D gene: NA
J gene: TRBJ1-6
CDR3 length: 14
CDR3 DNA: TGTGCCAGTTCAACGAGCTCCTATAATTCACCCCTCCACTTT
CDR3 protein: CASSTSSYNSPLHF

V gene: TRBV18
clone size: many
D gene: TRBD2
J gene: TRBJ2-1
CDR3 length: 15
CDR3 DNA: TGTGCCAGCTCACCGGGACTAGCGGGGAACAATGAGCAGTTCTTC
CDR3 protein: CASSPGLAGNNEQFF

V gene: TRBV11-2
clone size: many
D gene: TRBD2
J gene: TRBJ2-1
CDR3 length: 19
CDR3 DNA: TGTGCCAGCAGCCCTAGGGTCTTGGGACTAGTGGCCGTGGGCAATGAGCAGTTCTTC
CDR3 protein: CASSPRVLGLVAVGNEQFF

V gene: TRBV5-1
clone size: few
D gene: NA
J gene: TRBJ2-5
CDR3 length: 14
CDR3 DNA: TGCGCCAGCAGCACTACAGGGATTTCGAAGACCCAGTACTTC
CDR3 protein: CASSTTGISKTQYF

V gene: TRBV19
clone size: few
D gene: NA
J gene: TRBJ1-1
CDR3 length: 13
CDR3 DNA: TGTGCCTCCCAGAGACAGGATTTAACTGAAGCTTTCTTT
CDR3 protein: CASQRQDLTEAFF

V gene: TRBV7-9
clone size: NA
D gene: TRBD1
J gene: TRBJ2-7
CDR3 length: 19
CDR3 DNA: TGTGCCAGCAGCTTAGTATGGGACAGGGAAAACTCAACTGACTACGAGCAGTACTTC
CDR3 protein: CASSLVWDRENSTDYEQYF

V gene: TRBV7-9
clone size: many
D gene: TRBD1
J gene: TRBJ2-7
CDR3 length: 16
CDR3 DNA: TGTGCCAGCAGCTTTCGGGACAGGGGCTCAGCGGGAGAGCAGTACTTC
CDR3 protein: CASSFRDRGSAGEQYF

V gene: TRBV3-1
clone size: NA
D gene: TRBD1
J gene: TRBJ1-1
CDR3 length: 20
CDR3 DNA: TGTGCCAGCAGCCAAGATCAGGTGGGAGACAGGGGGAGGGGGACCACTGAAGCTTTCTTT
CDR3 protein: CASSQDQVGDRGRGTTEAFF

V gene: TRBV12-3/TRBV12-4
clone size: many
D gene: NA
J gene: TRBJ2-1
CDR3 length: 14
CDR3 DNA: TGTGCCAGCGGGGACTCGGGTGCCTACAATGAGCAGTTCTTC
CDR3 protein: CASGDSGAYNEQFF

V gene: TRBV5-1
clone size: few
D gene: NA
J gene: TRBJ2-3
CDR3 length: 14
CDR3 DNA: TGCGCCAGCAGACCAGCCCTTAGCACAGATACGCAGTATTTT
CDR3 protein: CASRPALSTDTQYF

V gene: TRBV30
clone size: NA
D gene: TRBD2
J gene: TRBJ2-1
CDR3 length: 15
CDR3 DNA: TGTGCCTGGAGCGAAGGACTAGCGGGACGAAATGAGCAGTTCTTC
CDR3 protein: CAWSEGLAGRNEQFF

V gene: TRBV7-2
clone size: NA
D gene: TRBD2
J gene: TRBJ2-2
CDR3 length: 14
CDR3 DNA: TGTGCCGGAAGAGCGGGGTTGAACACCGGGGAGCTGTTTTTT
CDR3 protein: CAGRAGLNTGELFF

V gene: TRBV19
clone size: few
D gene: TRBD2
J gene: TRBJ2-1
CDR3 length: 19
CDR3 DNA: TGTGCCAGTAGTCTAAATCGGGGACTAGCGGGCTTCTACGTCAATGAGCAGTTCTTC
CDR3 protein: CASSLNRGLAGFYVNEQFF

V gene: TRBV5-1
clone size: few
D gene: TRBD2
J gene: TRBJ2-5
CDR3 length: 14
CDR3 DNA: TGCGCCAGCAGCCCCGGGACTACCAAAGAGACCCAGTACTTC
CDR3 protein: CASSPGTTKETQYF

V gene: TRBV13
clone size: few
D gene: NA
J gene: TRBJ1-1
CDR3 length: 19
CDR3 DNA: TGTGCCAGCAGCTCGCTCACTCCGGGACACATCATCATGAACACTGAAGCTTTCTTT
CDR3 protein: CASSSLTPGHIIMNTEAFF

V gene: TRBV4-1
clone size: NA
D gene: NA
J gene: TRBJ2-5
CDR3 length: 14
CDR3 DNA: TGCGCCAGCAGCCAACGGGCAGGGGCGGAGACCCAGTACTTC
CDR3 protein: CASSQRAGAETQYF

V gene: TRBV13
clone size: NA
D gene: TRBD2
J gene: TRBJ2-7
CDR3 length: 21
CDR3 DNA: TGTGCCAGCAGCTCCTTAGCCCCCGGGACTAGCGGGAGGGCCGAGGGTTACGAGCAGTACTTC
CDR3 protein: CASSSLAPGTSGRAEGYEQYF

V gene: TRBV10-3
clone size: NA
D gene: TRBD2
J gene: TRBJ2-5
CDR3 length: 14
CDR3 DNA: TGTGCCATCAGTAGCGGGAGGGACCAAGAGACCCAGTACTTC
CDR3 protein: CAISSGRDQETQYF

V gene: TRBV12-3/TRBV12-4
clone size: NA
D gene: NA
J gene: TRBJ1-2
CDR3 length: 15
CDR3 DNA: TGTGCCAGCAGTTTATCTGAGAAAATCAACTATGGCTACACCTTC
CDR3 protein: CASSLSEKINYGYTF

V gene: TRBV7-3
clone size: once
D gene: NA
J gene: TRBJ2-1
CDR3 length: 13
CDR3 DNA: TGTGCCAGCAGCTACGAGCGAAACAATGAGCAGTTCTTC
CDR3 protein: CASSYERNNEQFF

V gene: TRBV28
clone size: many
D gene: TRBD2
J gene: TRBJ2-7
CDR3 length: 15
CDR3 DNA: TGTGCCAGCAGTTTGGGGACTAGCGGGAGCTCAGGGCAGTACTTC
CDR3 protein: CASSLGTSGSSGQYF

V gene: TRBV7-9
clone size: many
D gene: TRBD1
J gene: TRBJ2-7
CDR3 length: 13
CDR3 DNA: TGTGCCAGCAGTACGACAGGGGTCCACGAGCAGTACTTC
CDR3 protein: CASSTTGVHEQYF

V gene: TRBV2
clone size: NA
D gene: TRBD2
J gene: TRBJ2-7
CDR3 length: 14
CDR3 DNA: TGTGCCAGCAGTTGGAGCGGGAGTAGATACGAGCAGTACTTC
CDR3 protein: CASSWSGSRYEQYF

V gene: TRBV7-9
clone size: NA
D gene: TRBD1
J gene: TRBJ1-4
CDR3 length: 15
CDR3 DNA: TGTGCCAGCAGCTCAACAGGGGGCGCCGGTGAAAAACTGTTTTTT
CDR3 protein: CASSSTGGAGEKLFF

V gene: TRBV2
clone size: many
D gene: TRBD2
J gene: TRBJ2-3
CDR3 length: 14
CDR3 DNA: TGTGCCAGCAACCTAGCGGGTCGCACAGATACGCAGTATTTT
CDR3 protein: CASNLAGRTDTQYF

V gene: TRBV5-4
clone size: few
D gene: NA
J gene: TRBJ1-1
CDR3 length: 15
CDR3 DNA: TGTGCCAGCAGCTTGGGACAGGAGACGAACACTGAAGCTTTCTTT
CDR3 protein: CASSLGQETNTEAFF

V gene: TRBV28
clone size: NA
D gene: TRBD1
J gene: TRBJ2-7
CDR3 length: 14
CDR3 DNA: TGTGCCAGCATGTCGGACAGGGGGGGGTACGAGCAGTACTTC
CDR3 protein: CASMSDRGGYEQYF

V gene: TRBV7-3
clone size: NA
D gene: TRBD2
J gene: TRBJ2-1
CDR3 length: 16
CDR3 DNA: TGTGCCAGCAGCCCGACTAGCGGGAGATCAACCTACGAGCAGTTCTTC
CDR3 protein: CASSPTSGRSTYEQFF

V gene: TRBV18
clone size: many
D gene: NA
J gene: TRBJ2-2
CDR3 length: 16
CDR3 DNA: TGTGCCAGCTCACCAGGAAGGGTCGGGCACACCGGGGAGCTGTTTTTT
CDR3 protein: CASSPGRVGHTGELFF

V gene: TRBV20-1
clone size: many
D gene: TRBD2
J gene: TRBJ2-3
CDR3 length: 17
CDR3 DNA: TGCAGTGCTAGTACGGCTAGCGGGAGTTCCTTAGCCTATACGCAGTATTTT
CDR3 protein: CSASTASGSSLAYTQYF